This TCR beta chain is drawn from a study of T and B cells in COVID-19 patients. Study-level information: Blood was sampled from COVID-19 patients who were either actively infected or recovered. The study, taken as a whole, reports: Active COVID-19 showed highly clonal TRB repertoires; recovery showed diversity and richness above healthy donors.

TRB was amplified from around 250-500 ng of blood genomic DNA. Germline V gene sequence: CDR1 SGHNT, CDR2 YYREEE (reference sequence). This CDR3 is built from 15 residues. J gave up 3 bases and V 3 bases, and 3 bases lay outside the gene matches. Multiplex PCR with BIOMED2 TRB-A/B primer pools amplified TRB rearrangements. TCRdb reprocessed the multiplex PCR reads via MiXCR and lists one record per CDR3 protein. The data contain tens of thousands of distinct CDR3 sequences, about 31% of them singletons. Concerning this clonotype: Its cognate antigen is unknown.

The V call is TRBV5-4, the J call TRBJ1-3; TRBD1 agrees at 10 bases. This TCR was sampled from a human donor who had recovered from COVID-19. The sample comprised blood. The CDR3 sequence: CASSWGQGLGNTIYF. The CDR3 region has the DNA TGTGCCAGCAGCTGGGGACAGGGGCTTGGAAACACCATATATTTT. The variable domain in full, with the rest retrieved from reference TRBV5-4 and TRBJ1-3, is ETGVTQSPTHLIKTRGQQVTLRCSSQSGHNTVSWYQQALGQGPQFIFQYYREEENGRGNFPPRFSGLQFPNYSSELNVNALELDDSALYLCASSWGQGLGNTIYFGEGSWLTVV.